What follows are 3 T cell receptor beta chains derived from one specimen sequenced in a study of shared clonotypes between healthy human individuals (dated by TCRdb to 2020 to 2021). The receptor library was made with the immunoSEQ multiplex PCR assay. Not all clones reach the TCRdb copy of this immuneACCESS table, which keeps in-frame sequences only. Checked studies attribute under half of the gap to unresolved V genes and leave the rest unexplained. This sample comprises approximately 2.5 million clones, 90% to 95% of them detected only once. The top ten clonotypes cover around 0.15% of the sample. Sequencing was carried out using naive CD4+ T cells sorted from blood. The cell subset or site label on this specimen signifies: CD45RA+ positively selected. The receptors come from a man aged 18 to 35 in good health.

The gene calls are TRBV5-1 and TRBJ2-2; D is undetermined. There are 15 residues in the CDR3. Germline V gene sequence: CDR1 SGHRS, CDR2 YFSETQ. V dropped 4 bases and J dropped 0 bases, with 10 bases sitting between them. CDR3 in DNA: TGCGCCAGCAGCCCGGACGTTTCGAACACCGGGGAGCTGTTTTTT. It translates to CASSPDVSNTGELFF.

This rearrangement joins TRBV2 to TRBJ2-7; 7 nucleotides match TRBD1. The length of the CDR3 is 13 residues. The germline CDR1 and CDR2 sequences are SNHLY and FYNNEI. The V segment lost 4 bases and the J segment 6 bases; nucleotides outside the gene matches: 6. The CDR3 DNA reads TGTGCCAGCAGTGCAGGGGGAGTTGGCGAGCAGTACTTC. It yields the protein CASSAGGVGEQYF.

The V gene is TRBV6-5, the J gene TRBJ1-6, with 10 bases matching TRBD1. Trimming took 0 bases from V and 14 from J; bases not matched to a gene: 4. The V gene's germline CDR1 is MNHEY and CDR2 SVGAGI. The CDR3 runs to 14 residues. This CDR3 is CASSYSGQGGALHF. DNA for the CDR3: TGTGCCAGCAGTTACTCCGGACAGGGGGGGGCCCTCCACTTT.